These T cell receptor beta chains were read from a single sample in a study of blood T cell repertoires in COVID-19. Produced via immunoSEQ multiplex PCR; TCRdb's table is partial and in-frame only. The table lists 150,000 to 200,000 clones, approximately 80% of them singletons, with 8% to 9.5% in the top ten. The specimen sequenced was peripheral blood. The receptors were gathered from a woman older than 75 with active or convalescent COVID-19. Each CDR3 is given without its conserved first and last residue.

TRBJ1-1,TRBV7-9,ASSLLTVNTEAF
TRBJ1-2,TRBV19,ASSIVQGQGYGYT
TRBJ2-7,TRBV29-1,SVERAGATYEQY
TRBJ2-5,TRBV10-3,AARRDNQETQY
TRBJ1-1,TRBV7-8,ASSLAEKNTEAF
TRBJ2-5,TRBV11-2,ASSLGVTSGRETQY
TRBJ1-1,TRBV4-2,ASSRREGGMNTEAF
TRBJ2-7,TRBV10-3,AIPTMGGGRPTYEQY
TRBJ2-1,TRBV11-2,ASSLLTSSNEQF
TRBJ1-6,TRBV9,ASSVEGAYNSPLH
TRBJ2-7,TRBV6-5,ASRTYRERSYEQY
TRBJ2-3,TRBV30,AWSVRTASTDTQY
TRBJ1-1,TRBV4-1,ASSHYRGNTEAF
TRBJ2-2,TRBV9,ASSPPREAGSTGELF
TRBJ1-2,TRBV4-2,ASSQDYQTETNYGYT
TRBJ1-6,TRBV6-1,ASREKGQFKRSPLH
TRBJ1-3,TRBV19,ASSPRPGQGAVGNTIY
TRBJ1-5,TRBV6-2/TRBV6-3,ASSTPQGVGQPQH
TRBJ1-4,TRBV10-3,AISESFGGLNEKLF
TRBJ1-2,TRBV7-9,ASSVAGNQNYGYT
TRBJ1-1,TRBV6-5,ASTDRGNTEAF
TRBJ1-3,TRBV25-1,ASARVGPGNTIY
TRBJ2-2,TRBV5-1,ASSTGQIDTGELF
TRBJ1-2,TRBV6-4,ASSDSGIDGYT